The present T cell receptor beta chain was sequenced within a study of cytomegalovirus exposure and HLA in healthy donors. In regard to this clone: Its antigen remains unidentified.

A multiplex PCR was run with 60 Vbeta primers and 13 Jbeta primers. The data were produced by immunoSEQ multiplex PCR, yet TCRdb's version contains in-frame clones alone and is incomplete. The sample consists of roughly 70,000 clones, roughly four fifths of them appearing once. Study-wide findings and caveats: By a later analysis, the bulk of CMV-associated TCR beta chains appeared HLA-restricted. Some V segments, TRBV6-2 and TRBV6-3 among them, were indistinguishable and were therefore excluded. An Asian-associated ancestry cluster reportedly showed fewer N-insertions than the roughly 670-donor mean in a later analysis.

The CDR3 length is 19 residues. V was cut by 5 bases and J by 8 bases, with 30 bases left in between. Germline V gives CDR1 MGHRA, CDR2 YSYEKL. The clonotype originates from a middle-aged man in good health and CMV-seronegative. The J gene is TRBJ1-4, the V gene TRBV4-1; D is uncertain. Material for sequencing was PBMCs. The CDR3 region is CASSEVLRPSRREGEKLFF. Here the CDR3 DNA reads TGCGCCAGCAGCGAAGTCCTCCGGCCCTCGAGGAGGGAAGGGGAAAAACTGTTTTTT.